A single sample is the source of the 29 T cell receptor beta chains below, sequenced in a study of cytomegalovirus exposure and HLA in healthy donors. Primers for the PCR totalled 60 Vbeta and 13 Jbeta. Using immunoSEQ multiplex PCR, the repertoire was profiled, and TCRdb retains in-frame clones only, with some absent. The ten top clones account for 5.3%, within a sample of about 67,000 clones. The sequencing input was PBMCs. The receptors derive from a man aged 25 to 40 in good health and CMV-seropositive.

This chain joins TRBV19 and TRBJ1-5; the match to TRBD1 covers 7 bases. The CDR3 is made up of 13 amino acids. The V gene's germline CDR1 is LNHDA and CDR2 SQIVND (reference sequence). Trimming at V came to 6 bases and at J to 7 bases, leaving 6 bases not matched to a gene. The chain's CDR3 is CASRQQGRQPQHF. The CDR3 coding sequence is TGTGCCAGTAGACAACAGGGGCGACAGCCCCAGCATTTT.

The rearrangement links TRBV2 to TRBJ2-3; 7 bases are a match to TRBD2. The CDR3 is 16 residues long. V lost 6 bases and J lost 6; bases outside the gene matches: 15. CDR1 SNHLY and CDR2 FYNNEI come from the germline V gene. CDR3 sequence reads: CASSRGETSYDDTQYF. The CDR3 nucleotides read TGTGCCAGCAGCCGCGGCGAGACTAGCTATGACGATACGCAGTATTTT.

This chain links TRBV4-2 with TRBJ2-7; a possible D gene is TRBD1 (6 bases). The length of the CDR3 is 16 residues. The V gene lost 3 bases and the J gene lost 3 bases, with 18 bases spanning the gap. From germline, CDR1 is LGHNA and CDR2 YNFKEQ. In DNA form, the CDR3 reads TGTGCCAGCAGCCAGGGACAACCTGGACTCGTCTACGAGCAGTACTTC. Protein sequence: CASSQGQPGLVYEQYF.

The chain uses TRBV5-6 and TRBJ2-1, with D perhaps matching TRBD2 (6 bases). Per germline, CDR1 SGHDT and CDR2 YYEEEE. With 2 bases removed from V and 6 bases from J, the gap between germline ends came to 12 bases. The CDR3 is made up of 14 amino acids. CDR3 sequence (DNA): TGTGCCAGCAGCTTTCCCGGGAGCGTCAATGAGCAGTTCTTC. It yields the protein CASSFPGSVNEQFF.

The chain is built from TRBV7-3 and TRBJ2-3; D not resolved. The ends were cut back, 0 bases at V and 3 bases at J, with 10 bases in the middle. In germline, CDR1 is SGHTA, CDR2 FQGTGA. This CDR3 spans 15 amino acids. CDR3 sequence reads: CASSLTRGTTDTQYF. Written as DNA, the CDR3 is TGTGCCAGCAGCTTAACGAGAGGAACAACAGATACGCAGTATTTT.

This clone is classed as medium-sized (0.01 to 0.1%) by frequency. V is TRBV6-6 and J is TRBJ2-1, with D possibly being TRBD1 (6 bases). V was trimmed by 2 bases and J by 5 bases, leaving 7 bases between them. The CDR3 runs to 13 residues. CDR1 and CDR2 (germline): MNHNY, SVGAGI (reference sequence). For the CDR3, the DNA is TGTGCCAGCAGTTACCGGGACAACAATGAGCAGTTCTTC. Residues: CASSYRDNNEQFF.

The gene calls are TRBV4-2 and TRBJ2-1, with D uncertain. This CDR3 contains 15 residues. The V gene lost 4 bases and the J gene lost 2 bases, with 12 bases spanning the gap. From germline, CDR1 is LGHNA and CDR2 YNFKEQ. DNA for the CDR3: TGTGCCAGCAGCCGCGCAGAGGCAACCTACAATGAGCAGTTCTTC. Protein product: CASSRAEATYNEQFF.

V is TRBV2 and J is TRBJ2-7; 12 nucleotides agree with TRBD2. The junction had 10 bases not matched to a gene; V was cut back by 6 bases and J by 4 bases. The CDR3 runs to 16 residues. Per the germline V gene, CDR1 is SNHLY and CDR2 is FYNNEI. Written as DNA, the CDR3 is TGTGCCAGCAGAGTTGATCTAGCGGGAGGGCCGTACGAGCAGTACTTC. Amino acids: CASRVDLAGGPYEQYF.

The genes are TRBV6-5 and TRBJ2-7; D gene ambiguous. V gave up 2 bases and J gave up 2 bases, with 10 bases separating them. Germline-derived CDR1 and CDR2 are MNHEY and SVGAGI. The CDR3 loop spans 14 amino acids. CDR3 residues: CASSYGQFPYEQYF. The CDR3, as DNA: TGTGCCAGCAGTTACGGGCAGTTCCCCTACGAGCAGTACTTC.

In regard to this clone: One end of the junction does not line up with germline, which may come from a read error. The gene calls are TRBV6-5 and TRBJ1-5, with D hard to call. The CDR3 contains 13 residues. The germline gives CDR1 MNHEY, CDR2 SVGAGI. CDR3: CASSREGIQHQHF. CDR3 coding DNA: TGTGCCAGCAGTCGAGAGGGTATTCAGCACCAGCATTTT.

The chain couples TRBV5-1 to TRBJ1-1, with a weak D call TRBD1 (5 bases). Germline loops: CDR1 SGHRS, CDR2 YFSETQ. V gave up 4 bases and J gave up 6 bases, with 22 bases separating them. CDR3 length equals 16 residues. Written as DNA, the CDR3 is TGCGCCAGCAGCCAAATGGGGGGGACGGGTGTCGCTGAAGCTTTCTTT. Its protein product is CASSQMGGTGVAEAFF. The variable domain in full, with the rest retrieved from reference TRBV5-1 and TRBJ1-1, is KAGVTQTPRYLIKTRGQQVTLSCSPISGHRSVSWYQQTPGQGLQFLFEYFSETQRNKGNFPGRFSGRQFSNSRSEMNVSTLELGDSALYLCASSQMGGTGVAEAFFGQGTRLTVV.

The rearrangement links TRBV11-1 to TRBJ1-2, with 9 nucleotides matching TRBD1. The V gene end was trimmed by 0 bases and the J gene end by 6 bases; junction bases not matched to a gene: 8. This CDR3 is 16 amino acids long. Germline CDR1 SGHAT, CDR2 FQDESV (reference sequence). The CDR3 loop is CASSLAGQGLTDGYTF. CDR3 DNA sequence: TGTGCCAGCAGCTTAGCGGGACAGGGCTTAACGGATGGCTACACCTTC.

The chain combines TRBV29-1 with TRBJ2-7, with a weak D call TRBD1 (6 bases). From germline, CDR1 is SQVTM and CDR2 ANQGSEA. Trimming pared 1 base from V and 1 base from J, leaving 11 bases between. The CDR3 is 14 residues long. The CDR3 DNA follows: TGCAGCGTTGAAGGAGGGACATATTCCTACGAGCAGTACTTC. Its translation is CSVEGGTYSYEQYF.

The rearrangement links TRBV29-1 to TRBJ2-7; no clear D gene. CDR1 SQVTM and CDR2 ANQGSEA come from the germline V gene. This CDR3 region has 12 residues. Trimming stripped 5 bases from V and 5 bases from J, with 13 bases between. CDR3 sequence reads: CSVPGEMDEQYF. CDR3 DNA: TGCAGCGTTCCCGGAGAGATGGACGAGCAGTACTTC.

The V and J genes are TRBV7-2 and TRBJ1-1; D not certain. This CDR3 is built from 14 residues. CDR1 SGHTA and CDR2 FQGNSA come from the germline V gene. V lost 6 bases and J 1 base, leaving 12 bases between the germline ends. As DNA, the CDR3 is TGTGCCAGCAGAAATAGGGCGGGGAACACTGAAGCTTTCTTT. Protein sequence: CASRNRAGNTEAFF.

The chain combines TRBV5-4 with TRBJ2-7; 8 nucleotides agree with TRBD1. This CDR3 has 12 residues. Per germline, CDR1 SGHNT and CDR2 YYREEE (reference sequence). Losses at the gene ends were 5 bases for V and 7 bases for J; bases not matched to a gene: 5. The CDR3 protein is CASRAGQGEQYF. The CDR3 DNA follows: TGTGCCAGCAGGGCTGGACAGGGAGAGCAGTACTTC.

The CDR3 DNA reads as TGTGCCAGCAGCTTGGTGCCGGGTTTCGCGACCCAGTACTTC. It codes for CASSLVPGFATQYF. V usage is TRBV5-4 and J usage is TRBJ2-5; no clear D gene. Trimming removed 0 bases at V and 7 bases at J, with 13 bases between. Germline V CDR1 and CDR2: SGHNT, YYREEE (reference sequence). The CDR3 is 14 amino acids. Full variable domain (outside the CDR3, taken from reference TRBV5-4 and TRBJ2-5): ETGVTQSPTHLIKTRGQQVTLRCSSQSGHNTVSWYQQALGQGPQFIFQYYREEENGRGNFPPRFSGLQFPNYSSELNVNALELDDSALYLCASSLVPGFATQYFGPGTRLLVL.

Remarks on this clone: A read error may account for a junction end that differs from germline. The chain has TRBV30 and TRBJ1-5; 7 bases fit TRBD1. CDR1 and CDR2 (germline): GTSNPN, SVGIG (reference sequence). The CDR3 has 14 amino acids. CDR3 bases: TGTGCCTGGGGTGTAGGGGGCTTAGTTCAGCCCCAGCATTTT. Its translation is CAWGVGGLVQPQHF.

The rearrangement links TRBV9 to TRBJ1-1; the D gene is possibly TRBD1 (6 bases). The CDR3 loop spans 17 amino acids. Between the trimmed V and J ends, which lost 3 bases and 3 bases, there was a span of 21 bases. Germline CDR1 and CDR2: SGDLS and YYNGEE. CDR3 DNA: TGTGCCAGCAGCGGAGACGCAGGGGTAAGGGGAGACACTGAAGCTTTCTTT. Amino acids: CASSGDAGVRGDTEAFF.

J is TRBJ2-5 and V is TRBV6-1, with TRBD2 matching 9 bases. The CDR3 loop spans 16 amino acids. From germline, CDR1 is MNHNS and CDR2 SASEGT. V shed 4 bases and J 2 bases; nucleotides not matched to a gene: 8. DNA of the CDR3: TGTGCCAGCAGTGTGAGGAGCGGGGGGCTTCAAGAGACCCAGTACTTC. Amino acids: CASSVRSGGLQETQYF.

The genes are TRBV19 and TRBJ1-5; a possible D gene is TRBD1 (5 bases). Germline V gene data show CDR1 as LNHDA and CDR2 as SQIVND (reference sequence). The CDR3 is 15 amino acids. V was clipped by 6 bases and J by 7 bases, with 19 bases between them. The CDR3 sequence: CASSIPGLVTQPQHF. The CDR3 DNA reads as TGTGCCAGTAGCATCCCGGGACTCGTCACGCAGCCCCAGCATTTT.

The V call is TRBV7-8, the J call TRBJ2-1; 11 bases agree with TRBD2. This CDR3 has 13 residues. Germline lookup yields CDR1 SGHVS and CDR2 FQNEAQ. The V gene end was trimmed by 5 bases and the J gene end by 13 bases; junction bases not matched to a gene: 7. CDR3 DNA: TGTGCCAGCAGCCAGACTAGCGGGATTGACCAGTTCTTC. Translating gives CASSQTSGIDQFF.

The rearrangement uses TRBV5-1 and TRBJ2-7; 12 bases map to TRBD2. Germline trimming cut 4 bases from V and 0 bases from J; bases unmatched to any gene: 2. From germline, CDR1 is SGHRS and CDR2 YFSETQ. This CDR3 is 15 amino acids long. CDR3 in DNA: TGCGCCAGCAGCCTAGCGGGGGGGAGCTCCTACGAGCAGTACTTC. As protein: CASSLAGGSSYEQYF.

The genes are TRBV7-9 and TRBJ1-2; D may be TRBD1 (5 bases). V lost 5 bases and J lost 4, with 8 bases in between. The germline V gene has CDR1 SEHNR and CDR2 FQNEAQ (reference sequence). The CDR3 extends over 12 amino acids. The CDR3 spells CASSPDSYGYTF. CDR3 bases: TGTGCCAGCAGCCCCGACAGCTATGGCTACACCTTC.

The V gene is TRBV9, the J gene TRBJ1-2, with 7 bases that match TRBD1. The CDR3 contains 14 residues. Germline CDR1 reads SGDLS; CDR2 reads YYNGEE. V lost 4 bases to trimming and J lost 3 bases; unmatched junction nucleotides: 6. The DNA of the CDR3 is TGTGCCAGCAGCCATGAGGGGGCAGACTATGGCTACACCTTC. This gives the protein CASSHEGADYGYTF.

This chain's CDR3 is CASSFQTGNEQFF. The DNA for the CDR3 is TGTGCCAGCAGCTTCCAGACAGGCAATGAGCAGTTCTTC. The chain couples TRBV13 to TRBJ2-1; possibly TRBD1 for D (6 bases). Germline V CDR1 and CDR2: PRHDT, FYEKMQ (reference sequence). Trimming pared 3 bases from V and 6 bases from J, leaving 9 bases between. This CDR3 contains 13 residues.

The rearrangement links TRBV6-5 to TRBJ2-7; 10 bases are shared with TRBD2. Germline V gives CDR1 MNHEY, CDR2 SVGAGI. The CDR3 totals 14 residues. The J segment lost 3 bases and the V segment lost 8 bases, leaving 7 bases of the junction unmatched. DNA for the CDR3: TGTGCCAGCGCTAGCGGGAGTTCTCACTACGAGCAGTACTTC. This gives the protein CASASGSSHYEQYF.

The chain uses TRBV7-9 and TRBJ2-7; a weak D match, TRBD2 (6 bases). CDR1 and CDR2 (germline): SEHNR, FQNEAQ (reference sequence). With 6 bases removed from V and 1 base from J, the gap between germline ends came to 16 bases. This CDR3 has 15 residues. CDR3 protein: CASSSGLSGSYEQYF. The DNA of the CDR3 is TGTGCCAGCAGTTCGGGACTCTCGGGGTCCTACGAGCAGTACTTC.

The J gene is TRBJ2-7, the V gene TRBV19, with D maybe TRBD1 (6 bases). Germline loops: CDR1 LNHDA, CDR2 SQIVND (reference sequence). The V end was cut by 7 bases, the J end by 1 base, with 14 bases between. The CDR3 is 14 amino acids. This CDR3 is CASMDRGASYEQYF. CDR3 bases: TGTGCCAGTATGGACAGAGGGGCATCCTACGAGCAGTACTTC.